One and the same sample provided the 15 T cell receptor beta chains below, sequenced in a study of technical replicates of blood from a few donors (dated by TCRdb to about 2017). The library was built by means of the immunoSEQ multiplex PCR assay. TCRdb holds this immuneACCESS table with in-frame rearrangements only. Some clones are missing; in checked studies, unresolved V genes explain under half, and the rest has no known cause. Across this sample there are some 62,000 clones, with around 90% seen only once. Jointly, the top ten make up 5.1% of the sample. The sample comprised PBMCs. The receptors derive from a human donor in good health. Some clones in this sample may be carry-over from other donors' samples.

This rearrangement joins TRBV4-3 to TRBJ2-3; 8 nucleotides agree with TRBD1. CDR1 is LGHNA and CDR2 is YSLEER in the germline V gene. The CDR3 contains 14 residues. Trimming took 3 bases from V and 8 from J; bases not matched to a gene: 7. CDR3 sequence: CASSHRGTGATQYF. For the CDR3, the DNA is TGCGCCAGCAGCCACAGGGGGACAGGCGCTACGCAGTATTTT.

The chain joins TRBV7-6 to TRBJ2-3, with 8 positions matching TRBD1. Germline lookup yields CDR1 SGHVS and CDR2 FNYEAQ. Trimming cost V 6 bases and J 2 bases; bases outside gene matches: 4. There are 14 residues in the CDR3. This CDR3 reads CASRWDRNTDTQYF. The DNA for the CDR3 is TGTGCCAGCAGGTGGGACAGGAACACAGATACGCAGTATTTT.

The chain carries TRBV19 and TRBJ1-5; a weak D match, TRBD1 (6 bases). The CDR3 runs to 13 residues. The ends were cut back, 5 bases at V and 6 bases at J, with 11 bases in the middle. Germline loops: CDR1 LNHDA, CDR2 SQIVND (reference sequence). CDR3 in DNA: TGTGCCAGTAGTGTAACAGGGAGTCAGCCCCAGCATTTT. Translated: CASSVTGSQPQHF.

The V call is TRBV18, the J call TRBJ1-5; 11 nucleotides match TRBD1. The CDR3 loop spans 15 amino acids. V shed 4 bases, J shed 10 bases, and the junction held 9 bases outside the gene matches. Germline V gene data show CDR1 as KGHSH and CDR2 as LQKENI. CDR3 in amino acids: CASSHELGQGDPQHF. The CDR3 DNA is TGTGCCAGCTCACACGAGTTGGGACAGGGGGACCCCCAGCATTTT.

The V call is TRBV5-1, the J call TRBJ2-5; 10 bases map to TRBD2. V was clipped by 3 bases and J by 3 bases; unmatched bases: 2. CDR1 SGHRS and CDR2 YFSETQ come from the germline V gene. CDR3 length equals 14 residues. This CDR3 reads CASSYSGRKETQYF. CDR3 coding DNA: TGCGCCAGCAGCTATAGCGGGAGGAAAGAGACCCAGTACTTC.

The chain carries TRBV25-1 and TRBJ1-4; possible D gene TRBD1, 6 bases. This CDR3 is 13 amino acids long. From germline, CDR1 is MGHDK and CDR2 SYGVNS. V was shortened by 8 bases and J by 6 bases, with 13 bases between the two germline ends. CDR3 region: CASVRSGDEKLFF. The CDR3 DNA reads TGTGCCAGCGTGAGGTCAGGGGATGAAAAACTGTTTTTT. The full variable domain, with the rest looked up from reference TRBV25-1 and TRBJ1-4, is EADIYQTPRYLVIGTGKKITLECSQTMGHDKMYWYQQDPGMELHLIHYSYGVNSTEKGDLSSESTVSRIRTEHFPLTLESARPSHTSQYLCASVRSGDEKLFFGSGTQLSVL.

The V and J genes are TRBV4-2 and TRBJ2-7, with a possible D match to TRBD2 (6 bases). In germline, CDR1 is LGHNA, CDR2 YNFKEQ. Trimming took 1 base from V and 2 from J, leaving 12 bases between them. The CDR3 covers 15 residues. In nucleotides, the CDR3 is TGTGCCAGCAGCCAAGGGGGGGACTGGCCCTACGAGCAGTACTTC. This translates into CASSQGGDWPYEQYF.

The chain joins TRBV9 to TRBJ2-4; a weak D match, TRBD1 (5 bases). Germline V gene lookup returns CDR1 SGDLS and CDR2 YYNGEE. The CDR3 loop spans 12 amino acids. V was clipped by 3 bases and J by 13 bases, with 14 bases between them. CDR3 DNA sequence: TGTGCCAGCAGCGCCGATACAGGTTACCAGTACTTC. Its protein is CASSADTGYQYF.

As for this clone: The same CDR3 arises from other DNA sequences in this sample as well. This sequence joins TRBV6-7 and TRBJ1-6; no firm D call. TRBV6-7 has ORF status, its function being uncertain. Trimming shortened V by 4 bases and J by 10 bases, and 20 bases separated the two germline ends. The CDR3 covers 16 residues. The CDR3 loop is CASSLKLRRQRSPLHF. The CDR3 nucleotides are TGTGCCAGCAGTTTAAAGCTCCGCCGCCAACGATCACCCCTCCACTTT.

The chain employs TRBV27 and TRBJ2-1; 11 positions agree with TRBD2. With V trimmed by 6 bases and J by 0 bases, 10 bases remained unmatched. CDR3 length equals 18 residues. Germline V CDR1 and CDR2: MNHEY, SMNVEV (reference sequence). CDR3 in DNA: TGTGCCAGCAGGAAGGGACTAGCGGAGGTGAGCTCCTACAATGAGCAGTTCTTC. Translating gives CASRKGLAEVSSYNEQFF.

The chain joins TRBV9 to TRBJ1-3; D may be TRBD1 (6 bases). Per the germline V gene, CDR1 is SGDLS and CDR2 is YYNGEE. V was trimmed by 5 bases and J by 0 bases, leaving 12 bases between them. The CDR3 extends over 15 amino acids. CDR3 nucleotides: TGTGCCAGCAGTCCGGGACAAACCTCTGGAAACACCATATATTTT. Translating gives CASSPGQTSGNTIYF.

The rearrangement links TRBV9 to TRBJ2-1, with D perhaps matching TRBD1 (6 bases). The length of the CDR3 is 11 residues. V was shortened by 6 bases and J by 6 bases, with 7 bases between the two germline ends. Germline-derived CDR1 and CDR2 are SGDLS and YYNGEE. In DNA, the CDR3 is TGTGCCAGCATCAGGGGCAATGAGCAGTTCTTC. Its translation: CASIRGNEQFF.

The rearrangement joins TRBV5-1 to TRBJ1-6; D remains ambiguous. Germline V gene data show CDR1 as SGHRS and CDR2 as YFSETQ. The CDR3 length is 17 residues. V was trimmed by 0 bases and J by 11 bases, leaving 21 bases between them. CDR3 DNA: TGCGCCAGCAGCTTGGGAGGTAGTTCGGCCGCAACTACACCCCTCCACTTT. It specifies CASSLGGSSAATTPLHF.

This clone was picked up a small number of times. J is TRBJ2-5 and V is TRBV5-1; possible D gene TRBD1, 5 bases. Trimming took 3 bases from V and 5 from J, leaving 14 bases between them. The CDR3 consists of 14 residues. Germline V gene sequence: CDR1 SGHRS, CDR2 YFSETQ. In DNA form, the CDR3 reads TGCGCCAGCAGCTGGGGCAGGGTGGAGGAGACCCAGTACTTC. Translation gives CASSWGRVEETQYF.

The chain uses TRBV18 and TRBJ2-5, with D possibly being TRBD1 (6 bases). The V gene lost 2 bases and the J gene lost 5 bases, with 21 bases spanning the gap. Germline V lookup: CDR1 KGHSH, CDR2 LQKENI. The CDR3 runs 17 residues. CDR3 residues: CASSPFDPRGRWETQYF. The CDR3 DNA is TGTGCCAGCTCACCATTCGATCCCAGGGGAAGGTGGGAGACCCAGTACTTC.